This T cell receptor beta chain was identified during a study of T cell responses to AZD1222 COVID-19 vaccine. CDR1 and CDR2 from the germline V gene are SGHKS and YYEKEE (reference sequence). Trimming cost V 0 bases and J 3 bases, with 9 bases left between them. CDR3 length equals 14 residues. This clone has only one observation. Assay used: immunoSEQ multiplex PCR; TCRdb lists only in-frame clones, some missing. Of 120,000 or so clones in the sample, around nine tenths were seen once. The sequenced sample was peripheral blood, obtained 28 days after the second AZD1222 dose. This sequence originates from an adult who received the AZD1222 COVID-19 vaccine. The genes are TRBV5-5 and TRBJ1-2; D unresolved. CDR3 loop: CASSLVQAHYGYTF. CDR3 bases: TGTGCCAGCAGCTTGGTCCAGGCGCACTATGGCTACACCTTC.